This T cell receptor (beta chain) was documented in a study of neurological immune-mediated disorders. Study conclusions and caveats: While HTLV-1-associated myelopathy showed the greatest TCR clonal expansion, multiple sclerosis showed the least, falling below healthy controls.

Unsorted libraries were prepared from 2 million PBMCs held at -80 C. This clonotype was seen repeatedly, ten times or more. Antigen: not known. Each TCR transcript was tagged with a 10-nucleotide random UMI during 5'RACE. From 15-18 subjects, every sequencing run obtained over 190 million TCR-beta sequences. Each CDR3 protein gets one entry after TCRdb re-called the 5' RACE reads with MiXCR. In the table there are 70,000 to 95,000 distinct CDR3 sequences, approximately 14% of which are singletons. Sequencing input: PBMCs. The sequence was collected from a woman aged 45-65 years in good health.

CDR3 DNA: TGTGCCAGCCTTGCTCGCAGGTCGGCAGATACGCAGTATTTT. Its translation is CASLARRSADTQYF. The rearrangement joins TRBV6-1 to TRBJ2-3, with no clear D. V lost 8 bases to trimming and J lost 4 bases, with 16 bases between them. Germline V gives CDR1 MNHNS, CDR2 SASEGT. CDR3 length equals 14 residues.